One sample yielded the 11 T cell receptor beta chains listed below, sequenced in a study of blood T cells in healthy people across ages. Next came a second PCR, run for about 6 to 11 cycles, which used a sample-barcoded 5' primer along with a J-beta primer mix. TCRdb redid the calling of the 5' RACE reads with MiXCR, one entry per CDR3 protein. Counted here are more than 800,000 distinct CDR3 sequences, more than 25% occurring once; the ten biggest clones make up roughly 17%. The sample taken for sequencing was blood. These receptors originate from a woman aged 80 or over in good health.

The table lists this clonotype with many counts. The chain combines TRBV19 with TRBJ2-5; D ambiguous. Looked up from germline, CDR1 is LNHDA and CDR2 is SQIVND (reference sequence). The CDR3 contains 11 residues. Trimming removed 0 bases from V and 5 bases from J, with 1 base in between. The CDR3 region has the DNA TGTGCCAGTAGTATAGAGGAGACCCAGTACTTC. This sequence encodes CASSIEETQYF.

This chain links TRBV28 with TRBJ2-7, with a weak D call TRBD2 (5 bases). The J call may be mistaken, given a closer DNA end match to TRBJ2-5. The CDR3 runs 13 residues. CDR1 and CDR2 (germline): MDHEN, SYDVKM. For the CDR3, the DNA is TGTGCCAGCAGTCCCGGACTGAGCGGGACCCAGTACTTC. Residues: CASSPGLSGTQYF.

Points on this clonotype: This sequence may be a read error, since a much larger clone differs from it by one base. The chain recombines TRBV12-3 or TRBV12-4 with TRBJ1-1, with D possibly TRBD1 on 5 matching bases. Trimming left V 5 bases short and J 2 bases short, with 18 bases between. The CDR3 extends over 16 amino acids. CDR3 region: CASSPTVGGVNTEAFF. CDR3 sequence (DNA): TGTGCCAGCAGTCCCACGGTCGGGGGGGTTAACACTGAAGCTTTCTTT.

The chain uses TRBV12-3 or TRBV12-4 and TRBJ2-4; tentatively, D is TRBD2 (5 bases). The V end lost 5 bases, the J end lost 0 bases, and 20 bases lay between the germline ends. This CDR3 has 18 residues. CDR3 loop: CASSPGVGAGRAKNIQYF. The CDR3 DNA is TGTGCCAGCAGTCCTGGGGTCGGCGCGGGCAGAGCCAAAAACATTCAGTACTTC.

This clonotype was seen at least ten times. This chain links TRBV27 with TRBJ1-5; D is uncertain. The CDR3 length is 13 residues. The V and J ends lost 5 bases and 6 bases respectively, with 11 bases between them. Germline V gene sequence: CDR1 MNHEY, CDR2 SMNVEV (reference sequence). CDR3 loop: CASSPRPSQPQHF. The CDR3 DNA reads TGTGCCAGCAGTCCCAGACCGTCTCAGCCCCAGCATTTT.

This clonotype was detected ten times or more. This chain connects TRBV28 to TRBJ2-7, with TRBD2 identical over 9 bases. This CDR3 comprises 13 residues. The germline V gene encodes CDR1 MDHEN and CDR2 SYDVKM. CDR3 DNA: TGTGCTACTCGGCGGGGGGGCCGGATGGAGCAGTACTTC. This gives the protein CATRRGGRMEQYF.

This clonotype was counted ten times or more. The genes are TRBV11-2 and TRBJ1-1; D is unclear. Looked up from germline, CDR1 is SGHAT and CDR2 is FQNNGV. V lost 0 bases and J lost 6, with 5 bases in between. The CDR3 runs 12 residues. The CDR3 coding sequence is TGTGCCAGCAGCTTAGAAAGGTCTGAAGCTTTCTTT. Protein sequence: CASSLERSEAFF.

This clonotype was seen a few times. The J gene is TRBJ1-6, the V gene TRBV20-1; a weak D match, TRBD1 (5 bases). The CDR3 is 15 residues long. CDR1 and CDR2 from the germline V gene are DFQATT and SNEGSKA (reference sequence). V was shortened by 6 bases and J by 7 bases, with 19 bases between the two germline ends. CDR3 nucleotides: TGCAGTGCCAGGACCGGGGCGGACAAGAATTCACCCCTCCACTTT. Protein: CSARTGADKNSPLHF.

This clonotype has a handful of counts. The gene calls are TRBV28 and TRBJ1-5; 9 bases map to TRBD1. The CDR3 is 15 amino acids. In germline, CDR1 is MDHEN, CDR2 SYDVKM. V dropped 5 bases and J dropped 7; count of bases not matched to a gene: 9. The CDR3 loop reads CASSPGTGPWQPQHF. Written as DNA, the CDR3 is TGTGCCAGCAGTCCCGGGACAGGGCCATGGCAGCCCCAGCATTTT.

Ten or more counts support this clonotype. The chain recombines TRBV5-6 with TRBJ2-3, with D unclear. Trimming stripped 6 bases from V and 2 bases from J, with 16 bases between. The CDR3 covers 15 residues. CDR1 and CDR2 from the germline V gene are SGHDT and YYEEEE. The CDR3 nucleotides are TGTGCCAGCACCCCCGTGATGGGTTACACAGATACGCAGTATTTT. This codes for CASTPVMGYTDTQYF.

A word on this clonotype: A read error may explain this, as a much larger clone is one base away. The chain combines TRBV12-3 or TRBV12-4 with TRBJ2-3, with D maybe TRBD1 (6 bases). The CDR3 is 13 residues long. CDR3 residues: CASESRGTDTEYF. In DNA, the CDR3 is TGTGCCAGCGAAAGCAGGGGCACAGATACGGAGTATTTT.